This T cell receptor (beta chain) emerged from a study of radiotherapy plus CTLA-4 blockade in lung cancer. Study details: Roughly 17% of patients responded objectively, and roughly 34% achieved disease control.

The protocol was immunoSEQ multiplex PCR, while the TCRdb copy is restricted to in-frame clones and leaves out a portion. Of around 77,000 clones in the sample, approximately 73% were seen once. Of note for this clone: The sample has other DNA sequences that encode this CDR3 too.

The length of the CDR3 is 13 residues. Germline CDR1 and CDR2: GTSNPN and SVGIG (reference sequence). V lost 2 bases to trimming and J lost 3 bases; unmatched junction nucleotides: 3. The sample was peripheral blood, taken from a patient treated with radiotherapy plus ipilimumab. This chain connects TRBV30 to TRBJ1-1; 7 bases line up with TRBD1. This TCR was recovered from a human donor with non-small cell lung cancer whose response to radiotherapy plus ipilimumab could not be evaluated. The chain's CDR3 is CAWSFTGDTEAFF. As DNA, the CDR3 is TGTGCCTGGAGTTTCACAGGGGACACTGAAGCTTTCTTT.